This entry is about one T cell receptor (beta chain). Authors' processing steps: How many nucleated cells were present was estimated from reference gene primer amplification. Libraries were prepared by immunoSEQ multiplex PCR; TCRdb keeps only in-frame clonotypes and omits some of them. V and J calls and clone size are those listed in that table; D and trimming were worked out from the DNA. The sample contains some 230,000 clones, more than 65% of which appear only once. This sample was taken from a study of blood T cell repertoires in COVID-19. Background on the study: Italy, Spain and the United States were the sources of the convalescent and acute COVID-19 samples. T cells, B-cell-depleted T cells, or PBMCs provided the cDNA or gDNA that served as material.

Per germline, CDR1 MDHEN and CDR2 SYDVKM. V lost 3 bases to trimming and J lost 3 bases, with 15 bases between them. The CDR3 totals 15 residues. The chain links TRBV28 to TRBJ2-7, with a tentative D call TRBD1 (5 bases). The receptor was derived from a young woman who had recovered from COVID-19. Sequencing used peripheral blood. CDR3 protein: CASSLSGMISYEQYF. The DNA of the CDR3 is TGTGCCAGCAGTTTGTCAGGGATGATCAGCTACGAGCAGTACTTC.